This TCR beta chain comes out of a study of shared clonotypes between healthy human individuals (dated by TCRdb to about 2020). Background for the entire study: A couple of women and a few men aged 18 to 49 years were included in the cohort. For each donor, CD4 naive and CD4 memory were each given three plates, CD8 naive was given two plates, and CD8 memory was given one plate. To estimate repertoire size and how much clonotype sharing occurs between individuals, the study deeply sequenced the blood TCR repertoires of five healthy adults. Different laboratories and diverse techniques were used to prepare libraries and sequence TCR repertoires, to increase sequencing depth and limit assay-specific biases. Each donor's leukapheresis produced roughly between roughly 0.85 and 9 billion PBMCs. The paper as a whole reports these results and caveats: Only blood was sampled, and tissue TCR repertoires likely differ from those in blood. Clonotypes shared by all four sorted-subset donors showed higher generation probabilities than non-shared clonotypes. Even with the large sequencing depth, rarefaction of the sorted-subset datasets indicated that sequencing was incomplete. Across a handful of donors, roughly 5.1% of naive CD4, 3% to 3.5% of naive CD8, under 2.5% of memory CD4, and 0.4% of memory CD8 clonotypes were shared. Larger estimated clonotype richness was generally found for naive subsets than for memory subsets. The genetic and exposure-history diversity represented was limited by the small number of donors. Pairwise subsampling indicated that sequencing depth was expected to affect the degree of clonotype sharing among donors.

Healthy HIV-negative adults with no recently reported acute infections or vaccinations were included as donors. Every donor was a Caucasian adult living in Nashville, Tennessee, USA. CD4+ T cells were enriched by magnetic negative selection; naive cells were then positively selected on CD45RA, and the negative fraction formed the memory subset. Blood was obtained by leukapheresis, after which PBMCs were separated by Ficoll-Histopaque density gradient centrifugation and cryopreserved in liquid nitrogen vapor phase. Analytical flow cytometry was used to check the purity and quantity of each magnetically sorted T cell population. Each sorted fraction had its genomic DNA isolated and then quantified by UV absorbance on a Nanodrop 2000c. Comment on this clone: The antigen it binds to is not known. The input lacks base qualities; no much larger clone sits a single base away.

CDR1 and CDR2, per the germline V gene, are LGHNT and FRNRAP. From its cysteine to its phenylalanine, the CDR3 spans 16 amino acids. Only the CDR3 DNA stays, 48 bases, in frame from base 1. The junction shows trimming of 2 bases on V and 0 bases on J, plus 11 bases between the germline ends. Using the deep immunoSEQ assay, multiplex PCR amplified TCR CDR3 regions from genomic DNA. Genomic DNA extracted from each cell subset was distributed evenly over all wells of several immunoSEQ 96-well plates, and each plate served as one replicate. For sorted subsets, roughly 200 ng of genomic DNA, equivalent to some 33,000 T cell genomes, went into each replicate PCR. Purified libraries were measured with a Qubit 3.0 fluorometer, size-checked on a Bioanalyzer 2100, and measured again with the KAPA Library Quantification kit. A separate single-read 150-cycle Illumina NextSeq 550 flow cell was used to sequence each immunoSEQ 96-well plate. The original methods were these. Because only junctional sequences without quality scores were contained in the immunoSEQ output, filtering matching that applied to full-length reads could not be performed. Sequences were annotated with PyIR, a Python wrapper for IgBLAST v1.9, using IMGT germline references to assign V/J genes and CDR3. Reads with weak V/J assignments (E-value above 1e-6), missing CDR3, stop codons, out-of-frame junctions, or ambiguous translated residues were removed. V3J clonotypes were defined as sequences sharing an identical inferred V gene, J gene, and CDR3 amino acid sequence. Percentage overlap between repertoires was computed as shared unique clonotypes divided by the size of the smaller repertoire. Repertoire richness was assessed with RTK rarefaction, the Chao1 estimator, and Recon v2.1 estimates of unobserved clonotypes. Generation probabilities were computed with OLGA for all TCRbeta clonotypes obtained by the gDNA method from several donors. TCRdb obtained this table from immuneACCESS and retained in-frame rearrangements with V and J assigned. These tables miss some clones; where compared with another copy, unresolved V genes account for less than half of the shortfall, and the remainder is unexplained. For V, J and clone size, that table is used; D and trimming come from the DNA. This sample lists a few million clones; approximately 93% were detected once. The top ten hold 0.39% of the sample.

The chain joins TRBV12-5 to TRBJ2-1; a tentative D match to TRBD2 spans 6 bases. The source material was naive CD4+ T cells from PBMCs. According to the study, the label for this sample's cell subset or site signals: CD45RA+ positively selected. The source of this sequence is a man younger than 35 in good health. Some clones in this sample may be carry-over from other donors' samples. The CDR3 in this case is CASGLRLASSYNEQFF. In nucleotide form, the sequence is TGTGCTAGTGGTTTGCGTCTAGCGAGCTCCTACAATGAGCAGTTCTTC.